This T cell receptor beta chain appears in the sequencing data of a study of OX40 agonist ivuxolimab in advanced cancers. For the study at large: Patients took ivuxolimab, an agonistic anti-OX40 (CD134) antibody.

The V and J ends lost 3 bases and 0 bases respectively, with 3 bases between them. Germline loops: CDR1 MNHNS, CDR2 SASEGT. This CDR3 region has 13 residues. TCRdb's table, derived via immunoSEQ multiplex PCR, lists solely in-frame clones and lacks some. The sample comprises tens of thousands of clones, approximately 80% of which are singletons, and approximately 0.69% rests with the top ten. Sequenced material: CD4+ or CD8+ T cells sorted from blood, taken in a trial of the OX40 agonist ivuxolimab. The sequence was obtained from an adult with an advanced solid tumor such as melanoma, head and neck, liver or kidney cancer. V usage is TRBV6-1 and J usage is TRBJ1-3; D unclear. The CDR3 is CASSDHSGNTIYF. The CDR3 DNA reads as TGTGCCAGCAGTGATCACTCTGGAAACACCATATATTTT.